What follows describes a single T cell receptor (beta chain). Collected material from alopecia areata patients comprised lesional scalp punch biopsies and peripheral blood. PBMCs provided sorted CD4+ and CD8+ T cells. Extraction and reverse transcription of RNA yielded cDNA as the sequencing template. Using immunoSEQ multiplex PCR, the repertoire was profiled, and TCRdb retains in-frame clones only, with some absent. Among roughly 170,000 clones, about 63% were seen once, and the ten largest hold about 15%. CDR3 size: 14 residues. V lost 4 bases and J lost 10; bases outside the gene matches: 7. Germline loops: CDR1 SGHDT, CDR2 YYEEEE. The data were obtained in a study of CD8+ T cells in alopecia areata.

This receptor was taken from a human donor with alopecia areata. The input for sequencing was CD4+ T cells sorted from blood, taken at week 0. The rearrangement links TRBV5-6 to TRBJ1-6; 8 bases agree with TRBD1. CDR3 amino acids: CASSPGTGHSPLHF. Here the CDR3 DNA reads TGTGCCAGCAGCCCGGGGACAGGTCACTCACCCCTCCACTTT.